The 25 T cell receptor beta chains presented below share a single source sample, sequenced in a study of blood T cell repertoires in COVID-19. The assay was immunoSEQ multiplex PCR, and TCRdb's table has in-frame clones only and misses some. Of some 120,000 clones in the sample, 88% were seen once. Sequencing was carried out using peripheral blood. These receptors originate from a human donor in a cohort sampled during active COVID-19.

This clone appeared once. The CDR3 region has the DNA TGCGCCAGCACCCTACCGCGGGGGGCGGGTATCGAAAAACTGTTTTTT. This encodes CASTLPRGAGIEKLFF. J is TRBJ1-4 and V is TRBV5-1; possible D gene TRBD1, 6 bases. Germline CDR1 is SGHRS and CDR2 is YFSETQ. Trimming stripped 6 bases from V and 8 bases from J, with 23 bases between. The CDR3 length is 16 residues.

The J gene is TRBJ2-4, the V gene TRBV6-2 or TRBV6-3; TRBD1 is a possible D gene (6 bases). CDR1 is MNHEY and CDR2 is SVGEGT in the germline V gene. Between the trimmed V and J ends, which lost 5 bases and 0 bases, there was a span of 14 bases. There are 16 residues in the CDR3. The CDR3 here is CASSDRGQLAKNIQYF. CDR3 nucleotide sequence: TGTGCCAGCAGTGATCGTGGACAGCTAGCCAAAAACATTCAGTACTTC.

The genes are TRBV4-1 and TRBJ2-7, with 7 bases fitting TRBD1. The CDR3 covers 17 residues. Germline V lookup: CDR1 MGHRA, CDR2 YSYEKL. V shed 2 bases and J 1 base; nucleotides not matched to a gene: 11. Here the CDR3 reads CASSQTQHGQASYEQYF. The CDR3 DNA reads TGCGCCAGCAGCCAAACCCAACACGGACAGGCTTCCTACGAGCAGTACTTC.

This clone has a single count. The genes are TRBV25-1 and TRBJ1-2; D is possibly TRBD1 (6 bases). The CDR3 runs to 15 residues. The V end lost 3 bases, the J end lost 0 bases, and 11 bases lay between the germline ends. Germline CDR1 MGHDK, CDR2 SYGVNS. The DNA of the CDR3 is TGTGCCAGCAGTGAGGACAGCCCAGCTAACTATGGCTACACCTTC. It yields the protein CASSEDSPANYGYTF.

The rearrangement links TRBV19 to TRBJ1-5; unclear D gene. The V gene lost 2 bases and the J gene lost 7 bases, with 9 bases spanning the gap. CDR1 is LNHDA and CDR2 is SQIVND in the germline V gene (reference sequence). The CDR3 covers 13 residues. CDR3 amino acids: CASSITREQPQHF. The CDR3 DNA sequence: TGTGCCAGTAGTATAACGAGGGAACAGCCCCAGCATTTT.

The chain is built from TRBV9 and TRBJ2-7, with TRBD1 matching 10 bases. CDR3 length: 14 residues. J lost 4 bases, V lost 0 bases, and 1 base had no gene match. Germline V gene data show CDR1 as SGDLS and CDR2 as YYNGEE. CDR3 bases: TGTGCCAGCAGCGTAGGGGACAGGGGATACGAGCAGTACTTC. Its translation is CASSVGDRGYEQYF.

This chain uses TRBV29-1 with TRBJ2-7, with 9 positions matching TRBD1. From germline, CDR1 is SQVTM and CDR2 ANQGSEA. CDR3 size: 14 residues. V was pared by 6 bases and J by 3 bases, with 9 bases of the junction left unmatched. The CDR3 DNA reads TGCAGCGTGACCGGGACAGGGAGCCTCTACGAGCAGTACTTC. It codes for CSVTGTGSLYEQYF.

CDR3 protein: CASRLRDRYYEQFF. The DNA for the CDR3 is TGTGCCAGCCGCCTACGGGACAGGTATTATGAGCAGTTCTTC. The J gene is TRBJ2-1, the V gene TRBV6-5; 8 nucleotides match TRBD1. V trimming: 8 bases; J trimming: 8 bases; junction bases outside the gene matches: 11. This CDR3 has 14 amino acids. Germline CDR1 is MNHEY and CDR2 is SVGAGI.

This chain links TRBV9 with TRBJ2-1; 12 bases match TRBD2. The CDR3 is 18 residues long. Unmatched junction bases numbered 16, after V lost 4 bases and J lost 8 bases. From germline, CDR1 is SGDLS and CDR2 YYNGEE. CDR3 bases: TGTGCCAGCAGCCCTTATTCCCAGACTAGCGGGAGATGGGATGAGCAGTTCTTC. This codes for CASSPYSQTSGRWDEQFF.

This clone showed up just once. The chain has TRBV19 and TRBJ1-6; 11 positions match TRBD1. There are 15 residues in the CDR3. Trimming took 6 bases from V and 8 from J; bases not matched to a gene: 6. Per the germline V gene, CDR1 is LNHDA and CDR2 is SQIVND (reference sequence). DNA of the CDR3: TGTGCCAGTAGATTCCGGGACAGGGGGTATTCACCCCTCCACTTT. Its translation: CASRFRDRGYSPLHF.

The V and J genes are TRBV5-4 and TRBJ2-7; TRBD2 matches at 8 bases. The CDR3 extends over 15 amino acids. Germline V gives CDR1 SGHNT, CDR2 YYREEE (reference sequence). The trim removed 10 bases at V and 0 bases at J, leaving 12 bases unmatched. The CDR3 loop is CAFSASGGPSYEQYF. The CDR3 coding sequence is TGTGCCTTTAGCGCATCGGGGGGGCCCTCCTACGAGCAGTACTTC.

The chain joins TRBV5-5 to TRBJ2-4; a possible D gene is TRBD2 (5 bases). Trimming shortened V by 4 bases and J by 8 bases, and 25 bases separated the two germline ends. There are 17 residues in the CDR3. In germline, CDR1 is SGHKS, CDR2 YYEKEE (reference sequence). CDR3 sequence (DNA): TGTGCCAGCAGCGCCACCCCGGGGAAGAGCGTTTGGGACATTCAGTACTTC. Translating it yields CASSATPGKSVWDIQYF. Complete variable domain (other parts from reference TRBV5-5 and TRBJ2-4): DAGVTQSPTHLIKTRGQQVTLRCSPISGHKSVSWYQQVLGQGPQFIFQYYEKEERGRGNFPDRFSARQFPNYSSELNVNALLLGDSALYLCASSATPGKSVWDIQYFGAGTRLSVL.

The chain is built from TRBV18 and TRBJ2-7, with TRBD2 identical over 10 bases. After removal of 3 bases from V and 1 base from J, the junction contained 3 bases not matched to a gene. This CDR3 is built from 15 residues. The germline gives CDR1 KGHSH, CDR2 LQKENI. The CDR3 is CASSPASGGSYEQYF. CDR3 nucleotide sequence: TGTGCCAGCTCACCGGCTAGCGGGGGTTCCTACGAGCAGTACTTC.

This clone was seen more than once but under ten times. In the same sample, other DNA sequences code for this CDR3. The chain recombines TRBV4-2 with TRBJ2-1, with 10 bases lining up with TRBD1. This CDR3 is 16 amino acids long. The germline gives CDR1 LGHNA, CDR2 YNFKEQ. After removal of 0 bases from V and 6 bases from J, the junction contained 5 bases not matched to a gene. This CDR3 reads CASSQDGGDRGNEQFF. Here the CDR3 DNA reads TGTGCCAGCAGCCAAGATGGGGGGGACAGGGGCAATGAGCAGTTCTTC.

The sample holds a few counts of this clone. CDR3 in DNA: TGTGCCAGCAGCTCCAATCTAGCGGGGGGGCCTGATACGCAGTATTTT. This sequence encodes CASSSNLAGGPDTQYF. The chain employs TRBV7-9 and TRBJ2-3; TRBD2 aligns across 12 bases. This CDR3 region has 16 residues. Germline V gene data show CDR1 as SEHNR and CDR2 as FQNEAQ (reference sequence). V lost 4 bases, J lost 6 bases, and 8 bases stayed unmatched.

The CDR3 bases are TGCGCCAGCAGTGTTGGGACATCCTCCCAAGAGACCCAGTACTTC. Translated: CASSVGTSSQETQYF. The chain uses TRBV10-1 and TRBJ2-5, with D possibly matching TRBD1 (6 bases). CDR1 is WNHNN and CDR2 is SYGVQD in the germline V gene (reference sequence). CDR3 length equals 15 residues. V dropped 4 bases and J dropped 1 base, with 13 bases sitting between them.

This clone was observed a handful of times. This chain joins TRBV5-6 and TRBJ1-5; perhaps TRBD1 as D (5 bases). From germline, CDR1 is SGHDT and CDR2 YYEEEE. The V gene lost 2 bases and the J gene lost 6 bases, with 18 bases spanning the gap. The CDR3 is 16 residues long. This chain's CDR3 is CASSFGSGDSSQPQHF. The DNA of the CDR3 is TGTGCCAGCAGCTTCGGGAGTGGGGACTCCAGTCAGCCCCAGCATTTT.

The genes are TRBV28 and TRBJ2-7, with a possible D match to TRBD1 (5 bases). The CDR3 is 14 residues long. Germline CDR1 is MDHEN and CDR2 is SYDVKM. V was cut by 3 bases and J by 2 bases, with 11 bases left in between. DNA for the CDR3: TGTGCCAGCAGTTTCAGTCAGGGTACCTACGAGCAGTACTTC. Its protein product is CASSFSQGTYEQYF.

V is TRBV28 and J is TRBJ1-1; D remains unclear. V shed 2 bases and J shed 8 bases, with 6 bases lying between them. This CDR3 region has 11 residues. CDR1 is MDHEN, CDR2 SYDVKM, per germline. The chain's CDR3 is CASSLPGEAFF. Here the CDR3 DNA reads TGTGCCAGCAGTTTACCGGGGGAAGCTTTCTTT.

The CDR3 here is CASSHDRTYGYTF. The CDR3 DNA reads as TGTGCCAGCAGCCACGACAGAACCTATGGCTACACCTTC. The V gene is TRBV14, the J gene TRBJ1-2; D perhaps matches TRBD1 (5 bases). Germline V gene lookup returns CDR1 SGHDN and CDR2 FVKESK. This CDR3 comprises 13 residues. V lost 3 bases and J 4 bases, leaving 9 bases between the germline ends.

The gene calls are TRBV6-4 and TRBJ2-2; D not resolved. Trimming pared 0 bases from V and 3 bases from J, leaving 11 bases between. The V gene's germline CDR1 is MRHNA and CDR2 SNTAGT. This CDR3 is 16 amino acids long. CDR3 region: CASSDSRHYHTGELFF. The CDR3 nucleotides are TGTGCCAGCAGTGACTCGAGACATTATCACACCGGGGAGCTGTTTTTT.

The chain is built from TRBV7-6 and TRBJ2-7, with a tentative D call TRBD1 (6 bases). Germline values: CDR1 SGHVS, CDR2 FNYEAQ. This CDR3 comprises 15 residues. The V and J ends lost 5 bases and 2 bases respectively, with 16 bases between them. CDR3 region: CASSPRDTLPYEQYF. CDR3 DNA: TGTGCCAGCAGCCCCCGGGACACCCTCCCCTACGAGCAGTACTTC. Full variable domain (rest looked up from reference TRBV7-6 and TRBJ2-7): GAGVSQSPRYKVTKRGQDVALRCDPISGHVSLYWYRQALGQGPEFLTYFNYEAQQDKSGLPNDRFSAERPEGSISTLTIQRTEQRDSAMYRCASSPRDTLPYEQYFGPGTRLTVT.

The chain joins TRBV9 to TRBJ2-7; 8 bases fit TRBD2. With V trimmed by 4 bases and J by 5 bases, 8 bases remained unmatched. This CDR3 has 14 residues. Germline V gives CDR1 SGDLS, CDR2 YYNGEE. The CDR3 loop is CASSPHGRADEQYF. The CDR3 nucleotides read TGTGCCAGCAGCCCACACGGGAGGGCCGACGAGCAGTACTTC.

This clone was seen more than once but under ten times. This chain joins TRBV5-1 and TRBJ2-2, with 7 bases aligning to TRBD1. The CDR3 is 12 amino acids. Germline CDR1 reads SGHRS; CDR2 reads YFSETQ. V gave up 3 bases and J gave up 7 bases; unmatched junction bases: 0. The CDR3 sequence: CASSSGGGELFF. The CDR3, as DNA: TGCGCCAGCAGCTCAGGGGGCGGGGAGCTGTTTTTT.

This chain connects TRBV11-3 to TRBJ2-1; 11 bases line up with TRBD2. Trimming cost V 5 bases and J 9 bases; bases outside gene matches: 12. The V gene's germline CDR1 is SGHNT and CDR2 YENEEA. CDR3 length equals 16 residues. In nucleotides, the CDR3 is TGTGCCAGCAGCACACAGACTAGCGGGGTAGGGGGTGAGCAGTTCTTC. Translation gives CASSTQTSGVGGEQFF.